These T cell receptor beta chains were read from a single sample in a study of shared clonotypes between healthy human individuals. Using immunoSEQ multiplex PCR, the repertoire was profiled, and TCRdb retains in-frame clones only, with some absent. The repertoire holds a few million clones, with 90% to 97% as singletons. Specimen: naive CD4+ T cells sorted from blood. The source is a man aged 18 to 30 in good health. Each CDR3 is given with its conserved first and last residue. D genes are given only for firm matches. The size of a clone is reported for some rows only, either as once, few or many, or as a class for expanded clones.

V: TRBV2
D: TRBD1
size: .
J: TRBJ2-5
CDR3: CASSPPGTGVQTQYF
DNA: TGTGCCAGCAGTCCCCCCGGGACAGGGGTACAAACCCAGTACTTC

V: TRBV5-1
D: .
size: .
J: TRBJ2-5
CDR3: CASSLARTETQYF
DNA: TGCGCCAGCAGCTTGGCACGGACCGAGACCCAGTACTTC

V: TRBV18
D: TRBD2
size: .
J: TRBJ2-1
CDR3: CASSPLSGGPRTYEQFF
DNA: TGTGCCAGCTCACCACTTAGCGGGGGGCCTCGGACGTATGAGCAGTTCTTC

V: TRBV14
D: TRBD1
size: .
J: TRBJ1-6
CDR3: CASSQDRGDYNSPLHF
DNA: TGTGCCAGCAGCCAAGACAGGGGGGACTATAATTCACCCCTCCACTTT

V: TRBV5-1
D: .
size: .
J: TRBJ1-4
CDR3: CASSLMGDRVNEKLFF
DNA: TGCGCCAGCAGCTTGATGGGCGACAGAGTTAATGAAAAACTGTTTTTT

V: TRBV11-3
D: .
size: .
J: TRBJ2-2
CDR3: CASSVPPRGRVTGELFF
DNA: TGTGCCAGCAGCGTCCCCCCTAGGGGTAGGGTCACCGGGGAGCTGTTTTTT

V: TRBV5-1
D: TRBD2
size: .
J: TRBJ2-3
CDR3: CASSAGTSGSTTQYF
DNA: TGCGCCAGCAGCGCAGGGACTAGCGGGAGTACCACGCAGTATTTT

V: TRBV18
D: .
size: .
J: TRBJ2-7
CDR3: CASSPDSSRSYEQYF
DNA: TGTGCCAGCTCACCGGACAGCTCCCGCTCCTACGAGCAGTACTTC

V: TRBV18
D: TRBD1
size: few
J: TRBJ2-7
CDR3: CASSRTGASYYEQYF
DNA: TGTGCCAGCTCACGTACAGGGGCGTCCTACTACGAGCAGTACTTC

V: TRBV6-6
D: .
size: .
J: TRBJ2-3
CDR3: CAVARQEFGTDTQYF
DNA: TGTGCCGTCGCCAGGCAGGAGTTTGGGACAGATACGCAGTATTTT

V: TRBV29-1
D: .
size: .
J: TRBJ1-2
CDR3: CSVGWGDDSYTF
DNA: TGCAGCGTTGGGTGGGGAGACGATAGCTACACCTTC

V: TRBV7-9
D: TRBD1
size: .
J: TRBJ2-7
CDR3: CASTQLGTGIVYEQYF
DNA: TGTGCCAGCACCCAACTCGGGACAGGGATTGTCTACGAGCAGTACTTC

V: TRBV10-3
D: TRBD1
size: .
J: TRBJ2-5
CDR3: CAISDREQETQYF
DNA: TGTGCCATCAGCGACAGGGAACAAGAGACCCAGTACTTC

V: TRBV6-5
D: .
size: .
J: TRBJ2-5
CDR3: CASSQGWETQYF
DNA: TGTGCCAGCAGCCAGGGATGGGAGACCCAGTACTTC

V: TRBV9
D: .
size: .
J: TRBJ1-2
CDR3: CASNPDADRPNYGYTF
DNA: TGTGCCAGCAACCCCGACGCTGACAGACCTAACTATGGCTACACCTTC

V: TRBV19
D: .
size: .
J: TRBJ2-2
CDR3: CASSILAIGELFF
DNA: TGTGCCAGTAGTATACTTGCGATCGGGGAGCTGTTTTTT

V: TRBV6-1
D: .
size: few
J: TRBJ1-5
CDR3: CASSAIFQGQPQHF
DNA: TGTGCCAGCAGTGCTATTTTTCAGGGACAGCCCCAGCATTTT

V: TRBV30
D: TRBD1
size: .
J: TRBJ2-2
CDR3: CACQARGRFNTGELFF
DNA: TGTGCCTGCCAAGCCAGGGGGCGGTTTAACACCGGGGAGCTGTTTTTT

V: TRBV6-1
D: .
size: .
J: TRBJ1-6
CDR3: CASSQGRPLSSYNSPLHF
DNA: TGTGCCAGCAGTCAAGGCCGCCCTTTGAGCTCCTATAATTCACCCCTCCACTTT

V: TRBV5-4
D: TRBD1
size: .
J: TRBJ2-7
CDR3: CASSRPGQGTYEQYF
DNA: TGTGCCAGCAGCCGACCGGGACAGGGAACCTACGAGCAGTACTTC

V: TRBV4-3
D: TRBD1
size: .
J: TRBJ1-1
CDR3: CASSQEGTGWVAFF
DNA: TGCGCCAGCAGCCAAGAGGGGACAGGCTGGGTAGCTTTCTTT

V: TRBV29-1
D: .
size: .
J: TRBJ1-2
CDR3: CSVRGRTRLGYTF
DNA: TGCAGCGTTCGGGGCAGGACGAGACTTGGCTACACCTTC

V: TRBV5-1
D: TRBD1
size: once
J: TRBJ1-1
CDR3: CASSPGGTEAFF
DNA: TGCGCCAGCAGCCCAGGGGGCACTGAAGCTTTCTTT

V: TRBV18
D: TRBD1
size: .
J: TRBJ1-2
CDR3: CASSPGQVSYGYTF
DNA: TGTGCCAGCTCACCGGGACAGGTTTCCTATGGCTACACCTTC

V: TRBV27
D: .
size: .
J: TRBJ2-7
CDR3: CASSLRGAPNEQYF
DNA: TGTGCCAGCAGTTTACGCGGTGCTCCCAACGAGCAGTACTTC

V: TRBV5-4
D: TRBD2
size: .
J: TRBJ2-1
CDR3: CASSLVGSGRTHEQFF
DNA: TGTGCCAGCAGCTTGGTCGGTAGCGGGAGGACACATGAGCAGTTCTTC

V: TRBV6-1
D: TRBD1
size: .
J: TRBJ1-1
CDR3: CASSLTGLGTTEAFF
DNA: TGTGCCAGCAGTCTGACAGGGTTGGGTACCACCGAAGCTTTCTTT

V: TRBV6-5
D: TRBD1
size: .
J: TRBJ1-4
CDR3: CASSSDRGNEKLFF
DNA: TGTGCCAGCAGTTCCGACAGGGGAAACGAAAAACTGTTTTTT

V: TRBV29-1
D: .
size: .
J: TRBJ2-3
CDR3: CSVSRASTDTQYF
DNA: TGCAGCGTAAGCAGGGCCTCGACAGATACGCAGTATTTT

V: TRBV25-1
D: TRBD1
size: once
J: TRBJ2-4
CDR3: CASSPQGAGNIQYF
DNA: TGTGCCAGCAGCCCCCAGGGGGCTGGAAACATTCAGTACTTC

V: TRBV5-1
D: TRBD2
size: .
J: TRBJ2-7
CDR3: CASTSGTTNEQYF
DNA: TGCGCCAGCACCTCCGGGACTACTAACGAGCAGTACTTC

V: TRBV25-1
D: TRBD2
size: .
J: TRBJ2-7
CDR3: CASSELVAGEQYF
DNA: TGTGCCAGCAGTGAATTGGTAGCGGGCGAGCAGTACTTC

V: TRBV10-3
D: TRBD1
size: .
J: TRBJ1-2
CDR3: CAISEYQTGNYGYTF
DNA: TGTGCCATCAGTGAGTACCAGACAGGGAACTATGGCTACACCTTC

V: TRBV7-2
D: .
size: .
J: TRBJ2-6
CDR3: CASSPPVNVLTF
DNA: TGTGCCAGCAGCCCGCCGGTCAACGTCCTGACTTTC

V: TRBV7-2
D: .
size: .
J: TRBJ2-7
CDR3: CASSLNSGLSYEQYF
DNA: TGTGCCAGCAGCTTAAACTCGGGGCTCTCCTACGAGCAGTACTTC

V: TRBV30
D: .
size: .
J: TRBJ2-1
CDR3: CAWSVRTAGLFF
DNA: TGTGCCTGGAGTGTACGGACGGCAGGGTTGTTCTTC

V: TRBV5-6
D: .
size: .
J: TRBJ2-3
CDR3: CASSALGGGGDTQYF
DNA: TGTGCCAGCAGCGCTCTGGGAGGTGGGGGAGATACGCAGTATTTT

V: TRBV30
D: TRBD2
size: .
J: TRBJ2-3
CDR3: CAWSVLRTSGGVHTDTQYF
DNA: TGTGCCTGGAGTGTACTGCGGACTAGCGGGGGGGTACACACAGATACGCAGTATTTT

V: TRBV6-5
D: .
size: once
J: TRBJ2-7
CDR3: CASSYSREQYF
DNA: TGTGCCAGCAGTTACTCGAGAGAGCAGTACTTC

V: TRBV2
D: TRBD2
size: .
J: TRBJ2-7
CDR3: CACLPRGLAGLYEQYF
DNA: TGTGCCTGCTTACCGCGGGGTCTAGCGGGGCTCTACGAGCAGTACTTC

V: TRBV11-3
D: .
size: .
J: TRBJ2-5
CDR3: CASSLAPGGQETQYF
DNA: TGTGCCAGCAGCTTAGCCCCCGGCGGGCAAGAGACCCAGTACTTC

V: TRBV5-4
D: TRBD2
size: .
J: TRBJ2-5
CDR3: CASSRTSGGAGETQYF
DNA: TGTGCCAGCAGCAGGACTAGCGGGGGGGCTGGGGAGACCCAGTACTTC